This note documents a single T cell receptor beta chain sequence. The data were obtained in a study of blood T cell repertoires in COVID-19. In the study overall: COVID-19 samples, acute and convalescent, were from the United States, Italy and Spain.

In germline, CDR1 is SGDLS, CDR2 YYNGEE. The CDR3 is 13 amino acids. V lost 0 bases and J lost 5, with 8 bases in between. Original data processing: Scientists estimated how many nucleated cells there were by amplifying reference gene primers. The data were produced by immunoSEQ multiplex PCR, yet TCRdb's version contains in-frame clones alone and is incomplete. V and J calls and clone size are given by that table; D and trimming were obtained from the DNA. The profile shows some 130,000 clones, roughly 84% of them singletons. The TCR was taken from a woman older than 75 with acute or convalescent COVID-19. Sequencing was done on a sample of peripheral blood. J is TRBJ2-5 and V is TRBV9; D unresolved. The CDR3 DNA reads TGTGCCAGCAGCGTAGCTGCGCGGGAGACCCAGTACTTC. It encodes CASSVAARETQYF.